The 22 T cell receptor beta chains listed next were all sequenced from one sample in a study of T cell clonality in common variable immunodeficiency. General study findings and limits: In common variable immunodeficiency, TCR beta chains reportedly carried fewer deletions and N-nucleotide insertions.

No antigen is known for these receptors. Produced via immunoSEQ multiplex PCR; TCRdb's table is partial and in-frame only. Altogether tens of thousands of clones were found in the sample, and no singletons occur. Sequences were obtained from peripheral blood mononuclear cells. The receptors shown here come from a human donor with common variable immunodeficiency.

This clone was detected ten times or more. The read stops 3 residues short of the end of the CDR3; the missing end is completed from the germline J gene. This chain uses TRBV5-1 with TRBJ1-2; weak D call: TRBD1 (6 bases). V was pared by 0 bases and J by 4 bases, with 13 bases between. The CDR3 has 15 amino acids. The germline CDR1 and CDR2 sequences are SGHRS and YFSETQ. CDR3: CASSLDADRLYGYTF. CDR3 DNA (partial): TGCGCCAGCAGCTTGGATGCCGACAGGCTCTATGGC.

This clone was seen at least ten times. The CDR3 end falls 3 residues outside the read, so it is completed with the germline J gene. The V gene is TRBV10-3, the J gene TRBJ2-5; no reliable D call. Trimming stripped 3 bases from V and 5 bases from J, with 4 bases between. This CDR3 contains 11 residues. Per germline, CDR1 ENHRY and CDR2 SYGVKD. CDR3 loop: CAISEGETQYF. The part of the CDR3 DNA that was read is TGTGCCATCAGTGAAGGCGAGACC.

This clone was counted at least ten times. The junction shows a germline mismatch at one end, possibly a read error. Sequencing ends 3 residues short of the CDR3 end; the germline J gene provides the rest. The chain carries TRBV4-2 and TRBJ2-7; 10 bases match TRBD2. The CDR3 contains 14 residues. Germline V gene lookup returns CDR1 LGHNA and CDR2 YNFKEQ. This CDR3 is CASSPLAGAYEQYF. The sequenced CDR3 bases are TGCGCCAGCAGCCCTCTAGCGGGGGCCTACGAG.

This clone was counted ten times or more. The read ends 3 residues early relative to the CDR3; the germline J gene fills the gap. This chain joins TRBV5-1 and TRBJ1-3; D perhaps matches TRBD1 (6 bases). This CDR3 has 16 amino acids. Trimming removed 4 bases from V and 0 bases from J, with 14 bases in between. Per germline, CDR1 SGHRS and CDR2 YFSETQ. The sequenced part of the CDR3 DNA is TGCGCCAGCAGCGCGGACAGAATAAGCTCTGGAAACACC. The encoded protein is CASSADRISSGNT. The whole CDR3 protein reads CASSADRISSGNTIYF.

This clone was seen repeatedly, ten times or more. CDR3 amino acids: CSGRTGGYTEAFF. The part of the CDR3 DNA that was read is TGCAGCGGGAGGACAGGGGGCTATACTGAA. The chain links TRBV29-1 to TRBJ1-1; 11 bases line up with TRBD1. The read stops 3 residues short of the end of the CDR3; the missing end is completed from the germline J gene. Germline assignment: CDR1 SQVTM and CDR2 ANQGSEA. With 7 bases clipped from V and 5 bases from J, the junction kept 6 bases outside the gene matches. The CDR3 is 13 amino acids.

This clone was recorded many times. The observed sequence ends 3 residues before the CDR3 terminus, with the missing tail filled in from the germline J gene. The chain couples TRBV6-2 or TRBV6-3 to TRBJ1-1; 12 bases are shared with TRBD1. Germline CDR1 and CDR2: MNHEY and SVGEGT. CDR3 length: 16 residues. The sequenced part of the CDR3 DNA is TGTGCCAGCAGTCGGGAACTCCGGGACAGGGGGCGTCAA. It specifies CASSRELRDRGRQ. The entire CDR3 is CASSRELRDRGRQAFF.

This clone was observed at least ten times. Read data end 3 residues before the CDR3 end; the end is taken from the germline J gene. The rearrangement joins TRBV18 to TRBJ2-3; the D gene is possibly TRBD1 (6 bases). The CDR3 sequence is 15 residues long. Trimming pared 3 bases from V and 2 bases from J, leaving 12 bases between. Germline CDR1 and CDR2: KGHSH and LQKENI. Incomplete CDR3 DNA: TGTGCCAGCTCACCGCCAGGGGTGTTCACAGATACG. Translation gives CASSPPGVFTDT. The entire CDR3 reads CASSPPGVFTDTQYF.

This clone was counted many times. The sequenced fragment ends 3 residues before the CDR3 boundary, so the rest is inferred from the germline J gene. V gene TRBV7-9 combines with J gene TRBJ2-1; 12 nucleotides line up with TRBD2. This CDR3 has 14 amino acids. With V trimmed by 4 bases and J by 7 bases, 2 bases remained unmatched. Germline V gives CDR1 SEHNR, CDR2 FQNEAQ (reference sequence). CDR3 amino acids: CASSSSGGANEQFF. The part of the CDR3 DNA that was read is TGTGCCAGCAGCTCTAGCGGGGGGGCGAATGAG.

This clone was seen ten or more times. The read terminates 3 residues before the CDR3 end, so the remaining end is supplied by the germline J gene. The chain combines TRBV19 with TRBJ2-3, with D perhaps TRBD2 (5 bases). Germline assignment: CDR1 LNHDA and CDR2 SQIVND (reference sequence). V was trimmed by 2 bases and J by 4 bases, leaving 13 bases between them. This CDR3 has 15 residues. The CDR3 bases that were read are TGTGCCAGTAGTATAACTAAAACTAGGCCAGATACG. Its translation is CASSITKTRPDT. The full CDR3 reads CASSITKTRPDTQYF.

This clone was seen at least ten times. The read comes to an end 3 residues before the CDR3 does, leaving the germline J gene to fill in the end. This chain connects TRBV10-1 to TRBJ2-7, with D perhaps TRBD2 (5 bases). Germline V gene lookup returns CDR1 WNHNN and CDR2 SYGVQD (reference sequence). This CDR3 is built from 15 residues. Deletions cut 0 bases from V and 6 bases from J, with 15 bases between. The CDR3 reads CASSESGGGIREQYF. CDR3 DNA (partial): TGCGCCAGCAGTGAGTCCGGCGGAGGAATACGCGAG.

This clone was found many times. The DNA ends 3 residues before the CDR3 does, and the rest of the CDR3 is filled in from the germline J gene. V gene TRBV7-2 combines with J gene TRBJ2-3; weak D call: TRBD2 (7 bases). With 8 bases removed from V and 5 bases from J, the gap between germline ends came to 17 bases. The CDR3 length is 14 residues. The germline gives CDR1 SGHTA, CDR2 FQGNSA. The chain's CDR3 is CASQGGGPRDTQYF. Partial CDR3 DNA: TGTGCCAGCCAAGGGGGGGGGCCGAGAGATACG.

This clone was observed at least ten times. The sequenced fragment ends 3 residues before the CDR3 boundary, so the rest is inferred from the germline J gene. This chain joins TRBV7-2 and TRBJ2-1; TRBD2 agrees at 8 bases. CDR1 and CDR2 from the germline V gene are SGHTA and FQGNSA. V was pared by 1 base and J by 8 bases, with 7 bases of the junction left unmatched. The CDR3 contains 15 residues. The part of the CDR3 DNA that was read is TGTGCCAGCAGCTTAGTCGGGGGGGCCGGGGATGAG. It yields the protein CASSLVGGAGDE. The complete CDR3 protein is CASSLVGGAGDEQFF.

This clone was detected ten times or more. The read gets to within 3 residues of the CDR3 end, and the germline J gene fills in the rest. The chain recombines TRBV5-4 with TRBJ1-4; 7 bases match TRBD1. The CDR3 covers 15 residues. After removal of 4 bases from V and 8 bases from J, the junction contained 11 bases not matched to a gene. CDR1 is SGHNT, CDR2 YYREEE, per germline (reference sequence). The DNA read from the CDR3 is TGTGCCAGCAGCCTTAAGACAGGGAGGGAGGAAAAA. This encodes CASSLKTGREEK. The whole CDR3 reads CASSLKTGREEKLFF.

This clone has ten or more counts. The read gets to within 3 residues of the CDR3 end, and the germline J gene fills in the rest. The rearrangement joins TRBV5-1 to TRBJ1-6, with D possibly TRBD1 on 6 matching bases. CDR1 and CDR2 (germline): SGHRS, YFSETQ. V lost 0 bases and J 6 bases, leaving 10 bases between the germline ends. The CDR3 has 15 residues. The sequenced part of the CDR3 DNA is TGCGCCAGCAGCTTGGAAGGGACACTTAATTCACCC. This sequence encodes CASSLEGTLNSP. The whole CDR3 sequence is CASSLEGTLNSPLHF.

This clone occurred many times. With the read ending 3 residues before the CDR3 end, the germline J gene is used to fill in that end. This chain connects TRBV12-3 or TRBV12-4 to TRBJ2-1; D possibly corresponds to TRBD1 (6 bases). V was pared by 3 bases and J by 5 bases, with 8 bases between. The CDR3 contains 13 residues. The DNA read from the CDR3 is TGTGCCAGCAGTTTGGACAGAAACAATGAG. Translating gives CASSLDRNNE. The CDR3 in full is CASSLDRNNEQFF.

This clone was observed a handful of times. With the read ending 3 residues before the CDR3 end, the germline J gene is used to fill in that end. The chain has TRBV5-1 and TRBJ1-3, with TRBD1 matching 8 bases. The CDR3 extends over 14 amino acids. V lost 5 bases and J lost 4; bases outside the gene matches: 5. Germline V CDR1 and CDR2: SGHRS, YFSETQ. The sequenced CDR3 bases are TGCGCCAGCAGGGTCCAGGGGGCCGGAAACACC. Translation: CASRVQGAGNT. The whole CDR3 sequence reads CASRVQGAGNTIYF.

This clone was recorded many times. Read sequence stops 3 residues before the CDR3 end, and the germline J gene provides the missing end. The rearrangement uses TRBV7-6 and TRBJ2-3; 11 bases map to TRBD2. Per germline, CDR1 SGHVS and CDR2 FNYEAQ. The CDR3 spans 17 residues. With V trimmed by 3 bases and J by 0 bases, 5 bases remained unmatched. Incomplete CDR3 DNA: TGTGCCAGCAGCTTTAGACTAGCGGGGATTAGCACAGATACG. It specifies CASSFRLAGISTDT. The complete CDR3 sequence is CASSFRLAGISTDTQYF.

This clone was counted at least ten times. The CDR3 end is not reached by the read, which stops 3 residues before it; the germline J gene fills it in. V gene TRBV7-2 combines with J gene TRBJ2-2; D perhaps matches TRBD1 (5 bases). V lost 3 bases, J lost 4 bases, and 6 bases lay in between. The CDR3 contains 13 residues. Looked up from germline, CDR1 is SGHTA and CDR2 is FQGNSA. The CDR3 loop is CASSLQGTGELFF. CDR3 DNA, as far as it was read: TGTGCCAGCAGCTTGCAGGGCACCGGGGAG.

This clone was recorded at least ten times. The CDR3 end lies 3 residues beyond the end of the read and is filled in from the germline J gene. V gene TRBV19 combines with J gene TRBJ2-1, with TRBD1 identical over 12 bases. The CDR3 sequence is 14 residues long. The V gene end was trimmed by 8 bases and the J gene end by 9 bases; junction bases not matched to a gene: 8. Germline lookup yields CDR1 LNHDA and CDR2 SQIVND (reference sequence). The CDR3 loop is CASARDRGRIEQFF. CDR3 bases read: TGTGCCAGTGCCCGGGACAGGGGGCGCATTGAG.

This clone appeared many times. The CDR3 bases that were read are TGTGCCAGCAGCCCCGGGACAGAATTAGACTACGAG. Translating gives CASSPGTELDYE. The entire CDR3 protein reads CASSPGTELDYEQYF. The V call is TRBV7-8, the J call TRBJ2-7; 7 nucleotides line up with TRBD1. Read coverage stops 3 residues before the CDR3 terminus; the germline J gene supplies the remainder. There are 15 residues in the CDR3. The germline CDR1 and CDR2 sequences are SGHVS and FQNEAQ. V was pared by 5 bases and J by 3 bases, with 10 bases of the junction left unmatched. Together with reference TRBV7-8 and TRBJ2-7, the CDR3 gives the full variable domain: GAGVSQSPRYKVAKRGQDVALRCDPISGHVSLFWYQQALGQGPEFLTYFQNEAQLDKSGLPSDRFFAERPEGSVSTLKIQRTQQEDSAVYLCASSPGTELDYEQYFGPGTRLTVT.

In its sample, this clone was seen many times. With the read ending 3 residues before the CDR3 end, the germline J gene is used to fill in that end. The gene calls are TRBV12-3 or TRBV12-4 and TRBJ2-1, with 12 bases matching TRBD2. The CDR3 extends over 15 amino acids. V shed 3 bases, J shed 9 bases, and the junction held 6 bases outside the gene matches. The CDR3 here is CASSFSSGGAVEQFF. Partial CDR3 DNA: TGTGCCAGCAGTTTCTCTAGCGGGGGGGCCGTTGAG.

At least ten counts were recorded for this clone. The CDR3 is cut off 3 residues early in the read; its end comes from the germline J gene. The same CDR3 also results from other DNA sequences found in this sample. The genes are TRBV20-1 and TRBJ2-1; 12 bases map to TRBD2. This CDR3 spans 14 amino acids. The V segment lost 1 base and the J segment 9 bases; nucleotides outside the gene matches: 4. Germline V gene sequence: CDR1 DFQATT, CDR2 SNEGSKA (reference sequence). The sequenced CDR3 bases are TGCAGTGCTAGAGCTAGCGGGGGGGTTAGTGAG. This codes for CSARASGGVSE. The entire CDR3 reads CSARASGGVSEQFF.